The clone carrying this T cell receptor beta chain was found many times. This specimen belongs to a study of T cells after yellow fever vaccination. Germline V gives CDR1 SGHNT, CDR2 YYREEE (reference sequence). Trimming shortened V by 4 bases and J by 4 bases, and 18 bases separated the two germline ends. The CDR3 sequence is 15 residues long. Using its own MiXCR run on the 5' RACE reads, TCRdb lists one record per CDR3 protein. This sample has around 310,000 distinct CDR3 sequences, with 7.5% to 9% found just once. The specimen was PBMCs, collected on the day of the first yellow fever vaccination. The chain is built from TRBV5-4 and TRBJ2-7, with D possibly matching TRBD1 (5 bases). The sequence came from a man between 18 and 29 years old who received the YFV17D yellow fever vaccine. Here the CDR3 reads CASSPSPSDSYEQYF. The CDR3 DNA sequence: TGTGCCAGCAGCCCCAGCCCAAGCGACAGTTACGAGCAGTACTTC.